Here is one T cell receptor (beta chain) with its context. What it binds is unknown. The sample originates from a study of blood T cells in healthy people across ages. PCR was performed a second time for about 6 to 12 cycles using a sample-barcoded 5' primer and a J-beta primer mix. The yield of each sample was at least 2.5 million CDR3-containing paired-end reads. TCRdb re-derived calls from the 5' RACE reads in MiXCR, one entry per CDR3 protein. The repertoire holds 1.5 million to 2 million distinct CDR3 sequences, with roughly 30% as singletons. This CDR3 contains 12 residues. Trimming pared 7 bases from V and 7 bases from J, leaving 14 bases between. The germline gives CDR1 DFQATT, CDR2 SNEGSKA (reference sequence). Isolation per sample recovered at least 7 million PBMCs. Study results and caveats: Roughly linearly, TCR beta diversity per million T cells fell as age increased. Reliance upon unsorted PBMCs precluded definitive naive versus antigen-experienced comparison.

The chain couples TRBV20-1 to TRBJ2-1; D gene ambiguous. Sequencing was performed on blood. The sequence was collected from a woman aged 30 to 39 in good health. The DNA for the CDR3 is TGCAGTGTTAGCCAAGGCAGAAATGAGCAGTTCTTC. It codes for CSVSQGRNEQFF.